This paragraph covers one T cell receptor beta chain sequence. CDR1 is SGHTA, CDR2 FQGNSA, per germline. Trimming removed 5 bases at V and 0 bases at J, with 14 bases between. The CDR3 extends over 16 amino acids. The sample is drawn from a study of T cell changes during pregnancy in multiple sclerosis. Sequenced by immunoSEQ multiplex PCR; TCRdb stores in-frame clones only, minus some. The table records around 50,000 clones, around 94% of them present only once. This sample comprised CD4+ T cells from peripheral blood mononuclear cells, obtained in the first trimester of pregnancy. The TCR comes from a female donor with multiple sclerosis, enrolled in a pregnancy study. V is TRBV7-2 and J is TRBJ1-5; D perhaps matches TRBD1 (5 bases). CDR3 residues: CASSQGPPYSNQPQHF. CDR3 coding DNA: TGTGCCAGCAGCCAGGGCCCGCCTTATAGCAATCAGCCCCAGCATTTT.